The rows below give T cell receptor beta chains drawn from one sample of a study of identical twins. TCRdb re-derived calls from the 5' RACE reads in MiXCR, one entry per CDR3 protein. This table holds 1.5 million to 2 million distinct CDR3 sequences, about 32% found once. Sequencing was carried out using cord blood. These receptors originate from a newborn girl in good health. Both conserved end residues are part of each CDR3. Fields, in order: J gene, V gene, CDR3 protein.

J gene: TRBJ2-3; V gene: TRBV19; CDR3 protein: CASSAGWAGGDTQYF
J gene: TRBJ2-5; V gene: TRBV25-1; CDR3 protein: CASSDRTSGISNNEQYF
J gene: TRBJ2-7; V gene: TRBV6-5; CDR3 protein: CASSYSPRAAYEQYF
J gene: TRBJ2-5; V gene: TRBV12-3/TRBV12-4; CDR3 protein: CASMDRGRHETQYF
J gene: TRBJ1-1; V gene: TRBV7-9; CDR3 protein: CASSFIGKNTEAFF
J gene: TRBJ2-3; V gene: TRBV2; CDR3 protein: CARGTSGTPPDTQYF
J gene: TRBJ2-5; V gene: TRBV28; CDR3 protein: CASSSIRLAGETQYF
J gene: TRBJ2-4; V gene: TRBV27; CDR3 protein: CASSPPGTALGKNIQYF
J gene: TRBJ1-5; V gene: TRBV6-1; CDR3 protein: CASSATPGPNQPQHF
J gene: TRBJ1-5; V gene: TRBV20-1; CDR3 protein: CSALSFNQPQHF
J gene: TRBJ2-7; V gene: TRBV6-5; CDR3 protein: CASSYPTGVVHEQYF
J gene: TRBJ2-2; V gene: TRBV5-1; CDR3 protein: CASSLFSGELFF
J gene: TRBJ1-5; V gene: TRBV19; CDR3 protein: CASSTHYTGHF
J gene: TRBJ2-7; V gene: TRBV5-6; CDR3 protein: CASSSLKLSTSEQYF
J gene: TRBJ1-5; V gene: TRBV7-9; CDR3 protein: CAISDRGNNQPQHF
J gene: TRBJ1-4; V gene: TRBV6-5; CDR3 protein: CASGRVNEKLFF